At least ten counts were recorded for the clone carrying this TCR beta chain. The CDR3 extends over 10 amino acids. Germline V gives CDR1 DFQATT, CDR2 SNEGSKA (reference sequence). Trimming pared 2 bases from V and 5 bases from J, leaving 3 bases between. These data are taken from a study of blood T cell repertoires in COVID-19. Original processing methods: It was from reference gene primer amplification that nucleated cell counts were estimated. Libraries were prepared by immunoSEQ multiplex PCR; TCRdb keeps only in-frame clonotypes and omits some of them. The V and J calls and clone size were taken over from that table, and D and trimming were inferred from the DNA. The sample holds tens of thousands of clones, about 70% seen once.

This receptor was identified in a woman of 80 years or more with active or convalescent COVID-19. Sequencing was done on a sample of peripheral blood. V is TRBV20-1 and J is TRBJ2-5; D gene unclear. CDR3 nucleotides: TGCAGTGCTAGAAGCGAGACCCAGTACTTC. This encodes CSARSETQYF.